Each of the 20 T cell receptor beta chains below was sequenced from the same sample in a study of siplizumab effects on memory and regulatory T cells. Clones were read by immunoSEQ multiplex PCR, and TCRdb kept only the in-frame ones, dropping some. The sample holds about 50,000 clones, over 90% seen once. Input material: CD8+ T cells sorted from blood. The receptors shown here come from a human donor in good health.

The V call is TRBV19, the J call TRBJ1-2, with a weak D call TRBD1 (5 bases). CDR1 LNHDA and CDR2 SQIVND come from the germline V gene (reference sequence). V dropped 6 bases and J dropped 1 base, with 15 bases sitting between them. This CDR3 is built from 15 residues. In nucleotides, the CDR3 is TGTGCCAGTAGCGCCGCCCAGGGCAATAACTATGGCTACACCTTC. It is translated as CASSAAQGNNYGYTF.

V gene TRBV15 combines with J gene TRBJ2-1, with a weak D call TRBD2 (6 bases). The length of the CDR3 is 15 residues. In germline, CDR1 is LNHNV, CDR2 YYDKDF (reference sequence). Deletions cut 3 bases from V and 10 bases from J, with 19 bases between. DNA of the CDR3: TGTGCCACCAGCAGTCGAACCTGGGACTTACGGGAGCAGTTCTTC. Protein sequence: CATSSRTWDLREQFF.

The chain links TRBV27 to TRBJ2-3; no definite D call. Between the trimmed V and J ends, which lost 3 bases and 5 bases, there was a span of 9 bases. In germline, CDR1 is MNHEY, CDR2 SMNVEV (reference sequence). This CDR3 has 13 residues. The CDR3 DNA reads TGTGCCAGCAGTTTTCGGTCCCAAGATACGCAGTATTTT. Translation: CASSFRSQDTQYF.

The chain joins TRBV4-2 to TRBJ1-4; 8 bases are a match to TRBD1. The trim removed 3 bases at V and 4 bases at J, leaving 7 bases unmatched. This CDR3 is 16 amino acids long. CDR1 and CDR2 (germline): LGHNA, YNFKEQ. The CDR3 here is CASSQFGTGDNEKLFF. The CDR3 DNA is TGTGCCAGCAGCCAGTTCGGGACAGGAGATAATGAAAAACTGTTTTTT.

This chain connects TRBV28 to TRBJ2-7, with 10 bases aligning to TRBD2. Germline lookup yields CDR1 MDHEN and CDR2 SYDVKM. J was trimmed by 3 bases and V by 5 bases; bases with no gene match: 13. This CDR3 comprises 17 residues. DNA of the CDR3: TGTGCCAGCAGTCCACGGTCACTAGCGGGACTGGGCTACGAGCAGTACTTC. It encodes CASSPRSLAGLGYEQYF.

The V and J genes are TRBV27 and TRBJ1-1, with 8 nucleotides matching TRBD1. This CDR3 is 13 amino acids long. Germline loops: CDR1 MNHEY, CDR2 SMNVEV (reference sequence). The ends lost 5 bases at V and 8 bases at J; junction bases unmatched: 7. The CDR3 is CASSATGTGEAFF. DNA for the CDR3: TGTGCCAGCAGTGCCACCGGGACAGGAGAAGCTTTCTTT.

This chain uses TRBV7-9 with TRBJ2-1; D unresolved. V was pared by 4 bases and J by 5 bases, with 12 bases between. CDR3 length equals 14 residues. Germline V gene sequence: CDR1 SEHNR, CDR2 FQNEAQ (reference sequence). This CDR3 is CASSSRARDNEQFF. CDR3 bases: TGTGCCAGCAGCTCTCGGGCCCGTGACAATGAGCAGTTCTTC. Using reference TRBV7-9 and TRBJ2-1 for the parts outside the CDR3, the full variable domain is DTGVSQNPRHKITKRGQNVTFRCDPISEHNRLYWYRQTLGQGPEFLTYFQNEAQLEKSRLLSDRFSAERPKGSFSTLEIQRTEQGDSAMYLCASSSRARDNEQFFGPGTRLTVL.

This clone has just one count. The J gene is TRBJ2-1, the V gene TRBV7-6, with D unresolved. CDR3 length equals 15 residues. Germline V gene sequence: CDR1 SGHVS, CDR2 FNYEAQ. Trimming cost V 4 bases and J 2 bases, with 12 bases left between them. CDR3 sequence reads: CASSSSVGPYNEQFF. The DNA of the CDR3 is TGTGCCAGCAGCTCGTCGGTGGGCCCCTACAATGAGCAGTTCTTC.

The V and J genes are TRBV4-1 and TRBJ2-5; TRBD1 agrees at 10 bases. TRBJ2-7 explains the end of the DNA better; the J call may be wrong. The CDR3 covers 19 residues. The germline V gene encodes CDR1 MGHRA and CDR2 YSYEKL. CDR3 amino acids: CASSQERSWGQGNDYEQYF. The CDR3, as DNA: TGCGCCAGCAGCCAAGAGCGGAGTTGGGGACAGGGGAATGACTACGAGCAGTACTTC.

The genes are TRBV19 and TRBJ2-7; no firm D call. The CDR3 has 13 residues. Germline lookup yields CDR1 LNHDA and CDR2 SQIVND (reference sequence). V was pared by 4 bases and J by 3 bases, with 10 bases between. The DNA for the CDR3 is TGTGCCAGTAGTACGACGGTCGGCTACGAGCAGTACTTC. It specifies CASSTTVGYEQYF.

The gene calls are TRBV9 and TRBJ2-1; the match to TRBD2 covers 10 bases. This CDR3 region has 16 residues. Germline values: CDR1 SGDLS, CDR2 YYNGEE. Trimming at V came to 0 bases and at J to 10 bases, leaving 10 bases not matched to a gene. The CDR3: CASSVASGRALIEQFF. CDR3 in DNA: TGTGCCAGCAGCGTAGCGAGCGGGAGGGCTCTGATCGAGCAGTTCTTC.

The rearrangement links TRBV7-6 to TRBJ2-7, with TRBD1 matching over 7 bases. Germline V gene lookup returns CDR1 SGHVS and CDR2 FNYEAQ. J lost 4 bases, V lost 5 bases, and 8 bases had no gene match. There are 14 residues in the CDR3. The CDR3 loop is CASSEGDRIYEQYF. The CDR3 DNA reads as TGTGCCAGCAGCGAGGGGGACAGAATTTACGAGCAGTACTTC.

DNA for the CDR3: TGCGCCAGCAGCCAAGGGGGGGCAGAGAGCTCCTACGAGCAGTACTTC. Amino acids: CASSQGGAESSYEQYF. The chain combines TRBV4-1 with TRBJ2-7; D tentatively fits TRBD1 or TRBD2 (6 bases each). Between the trimmed V and J ends, which lost 1 base and 0 bases, there was a span of 13 bases. CDR1 and CDR2 from the germline V gene are MGHRA and YSYEKL. There are 16 residues in the CDR3.

On this clone: This CDR3 is also generated by other DNA sequences in the sample. The V and J genes are TRBV11-2 and TRBJ1-1; D gene ambiguous. This CDR3 comprises 13 residues. Per germline, CDR1 SGHAT and CDR2 FQNNGV. The V and J ends lost 1 base and 1 base respectively, with 4 bases between them. The CDR3: CASSLGGNTEAFF. The CDR3 nucleotides read TGTGCCAGCAGCTTAGGAGGGAACACTGAAGCTTTCTTT.

Written as DNA, the CDR3 is TGTGCCAGCAGTTTCCCGACAGCTGAGCAGTTCTTC. It encodes CASSFPTAEQFF. The gene calls are TRBV6-5 and TRBJ2-1; weak D call: TRBD1 (5 bases). V lost 4 bases and J lost 9, with 10 bases in between. The CDR3 is 12 residues long. Germline loops: CDR1 MNHEY, CDR2 SVGAGI.

V and J are TRBV2 and TRBJ2-1; D is possibly TRBD2 (6 bases). The V and J ends lost 8 bases and 2 bases respectively, with 16 bases between them. The CDR3 extends over 15 amino acids. CDR1 and CDR2 from the germline V gene are SNHLY and FYNNEI. The CDR3 DNA is TGTGCCAGCGGCGGGGAGGTAGGGACCTACAATGAGCAGTTCTTC. It codes for CASGGEVGTYNEQFF.

This rearrangement joins TRBV5-8 to TRBJ2-7, with a tentative D call TRBD2 (6 bases). The CDR3 totals 11 residues. V lost 3 bases, J lost 7 bases, and 8 bases lay in between. Germline lookup yields CDR1 SGHTS and CDR2 YDEGEE. In DNA form, the CDR3 reads TGTGCCAGCAGCTGGACTAAGGAGCAGTACTTC. This translates into CASSWTKEQYF. The full variable domain, its missing parts supplied by reference TRBV5-8 and TRBJ2-7, is EAGVTQSPTHLIKTRGQQATLRCSPISGHTSVYWYQQALGLGLQFLLWYDEGEERNRGNFPPRFSGRQFPNYSSELNVNALELEDSALYLCASSWTKEQYFGPGTRLTVT.

V gene TRBV19 combines with J gene TRBJ1-1; no definite D call. V was cut by 10 bases and J by 7 bases, with 22 bases left in between. Germline assignment: CDR1 LNHDA and CDR2 SQIVND (reference sequence). The CDR3 runs 14 residues. CDR3 residues: CATHDLGSTLEAFF. CDR3 in DNA: TGTGCCACTCACGACCTGGGCAGTACCCTTGAAGCTTTCTTT.

The gene calls are TRBV29-1 and TRBJ2-7, with D tentatively TRBD2 (5 bases). V lost 7 bases to trimming and J lost 2 bases, with 12 bases between them. The CDR3 contains 12 residues. Germline V lookup: CDR1 SQVTM, CDR2 ANQGSEA. The CDR3: CSGALDTYEQYF. The DNA of the CDR3 is TGCAGCGGCGCACTAGACACCTACGAGCAGTACTTC.

This chain joins TRBV15 and TRBJ2-5, with D possibly matching TRBD2 (5 bases). Trimming pared 2 bases from V and 7 bases from J, leaving 20 bases between. Germline V gene data show CDR1 as LNHNV and CDR2 as YYDKDF (reference sequence). The CDR3 is made up of 16 amino acids. Here the CDR3 reads CATSRTEDGNRGTQYF. As DNA, the CDR3 is TGTGCCACCAGCAGAACAGAGGACGGTAATCGGGGGACCCAGTACTTC.